These T cell receptor beta chains were read from a single sample in a study of CD8+ T cells in alopecia areata. Using immunoSEQ multiplex PCR, the repertoire was profiled, and TCRdb retains in-frame clones only, with some absent. Among about 150,000 clones listed, 50% to 65% were seen once. Specimen: CD4+ T cells sorted from blood. The receptors shown here come from a human donor in good health. CDR3s include the opening cysteine and the closing phenylalanine or tryptophan. Each record gives: V gene, D gene, clone size, J gene, CDR3 protein, CDR3 DNA. A D gene is named only where the DNA matches it firmly. Expanded clones get a size class; other rows say once, few or many, or leave the size out.

v_call: TRBV29-1
d_call: .
clone_size: few
j_call: TRBJ2-5
cdr3_aa: CSVEWLLGRETQYF
cdr3_nt: TGCAGCGTTGAGTGGCTCCTCGGTAGAGAGACCCAGTACTTC

v_call: TRBV5-1
d_call: .
clone_size: .
j_call: TRBJ2-3
cdr3_aa: CASSLDQSTDTQYF
cdr3_nt: TGCGCCAGCAGCTTGGACCAGTCCACAGATACGCAGTATTTT

v_call: TRBV11-1
d_call: TRBD1
clone_size: .
j_call: TRBJ2-2
cdr3_aa: CASRVTGVTGELFF
cdr3_nt: TGTGCCAGCAGGGTGACAGGGGTTACCGGGGAGCTGTTTTTT

v_call: TRBV18
d_call: TRBD1
clone_size: .
j_call: TRBJ1-1
cdr3_aa: CASSPTGVGTEAFF
cdr3_nt: TGTGCCAGCTCACCGACAGGGGTGGGAACTGAAGCTTTCTTT

v_call: TRBV9
d_call: .
clone_size: .
j_call: TRBJ2-5
cdr3_aa: CASSVRSAETQYF
cdr3_nt: TGTGCCAGCAGCGTACGGTCCGCAGAGACCCAGTACTTC

v_call: TRBV29-1
d_call: .
clone_size: .
j_call: TRBJ1-5
cdr3_aa: CSVDRGIQPQHF
cdr3_nt: TGCAGCGTTGACCGGGGGATTCAGCCCCAGCATTTT

v_call: TRBV2
d_call: TRBD1
clone_size: .
j_call: TRBJ2-7
cdr3_aa: CASSGGQSYEQYF
cdr3_nt: TGTGCCAGCAGTGGGGGACAGTCCTACGAGCAGTACTTC

v_call: TRBV29-1
d_call: .
clone_size: few
j_call: TRBJ2-5
cdr3_aa: CSVPAGSETQYF
cdr3_nt: TGCAGCGTACCTGCGGGGTCCGAGACCCAGTACTTC

v_call: TRBV5-1
d_call: .
clone_size: few
j_call: TRBJ2-6
cdr3_aa: CASSFIGTSGANVLTF
cdr3_nt: TGCGCCAGCAGCTTTATCGGAACCTCTGGGGCCAACGTCCTGACTTTC

v_call: TRBV6-1
d_call: .
clone_size: .
j_call: TRBJ2-6
cdr3_aa: CASSEALSSGANVLTF
cdr3_nt: TGTGCCAGCAGTGAAGCGCTTTCCTCTGGGGCCAACGTCCTGACTTTC

v_call: TRBV29-1
d_call: .
clone_size: few
j_call: TRBJ1-2
cdr3_aa: CSVEDFGTPTGYGYTF
cdr3_nt: TGCAGCGTTGAAGATTTTGGGACCCCAACTGGGTATGGCTACACCTTC

v_call: TRBV29-1
d_call: .
clone_size: .
j_call: TRBJ1-2
cdr3_aa: CSVVTGNGYTF
cdr3_nt: TGCAGCGTTGTAACAGGGAATGGCTACACCTTC

v_call: TRBV29-1
d_call: TRBD2
clone_size: few
j_call: TRBJ2-1
cdr3_aa: CSVRGTSGGNNEQFF
cdr3_nt: TGCAGCGTACGAGGGACTAGCGGGGGGAACAATGAGCAGTTCTTC

v_call: TRBV7-8
d_call: TRBD1
clone_size: .
j_call: TRBJ2-3
cdr3_aa: CASGGQGFTDTQYF
cdr3_nt: TGTGCCAGCGGCGGACAGGGGTTCACAGATACGCAGTATTTT

v_call: TRBV29-1
d_call: TRBD1
clone_size: .
j_call: TRBJ1-4
cdr3_aa: CSARTGLGEKLFF
cdr3_nt: TGCAGCGCGAGGACAGGGTTGGGTGAAAAACTGTTTTTT

v_call: TRBV6-6
d_call: .
clone_size: .
j_call: TRBJ1-1
cdr3_aa: CASSPRGNTEAFF
cdr3_nt: TGTGCCAGCAGTCCTAGGGGGAACACTGAAGCTTTCTTT

v_call: TRBV14
d_call: TRBD2
clone_size: .
j_call: TRBJ2-7
cdr3_aa: CASSPIGLADYEQYF
cdr3_nt: TGTGCCAGCAGCCCTATCGGACTAGCGGACTACGAGCAGTACTTC

v_call: TRBV29-1
d_call: .
clone_size: .
j_call: TRBJ2-2
cdr3_aa: CSVGVRGNTGELFF
cdr3_nt: TGCAGCGTTGGGGTGCGCGGGAACACCGGGGAGCTGTTTTTT

v_call: TRBV29-1
d_call: TRBD1
clone_size: few
j_call: TRBJ2-4
cdr3_aa: CSVEGQGGIQYF
cdr3_nt: TGCAGCGTTGAGGGACAGGGAGGCATTCAGTACTTC

v_call: TRBV30
d_call: TRBD1
clone_size: .
j_call: TRBJ2-6
cdr3_aa: CAWLTGKVAGANVLTF
cdr3_nt: TGTGCCTGGTTGACAGGGAAGGTGGCTGGGGCCAACGTCCTGACTTTC

v_call: TRBV29-1
d_call: TRBD1
clone_size: few
j_call: TRBJ2-7
cdr3_aa: CSARQGLYF
cdr3_nt: TGCAGCGCCAGACAGGGTTTGTACTTC

v_call: TRBV7-8
d_call: .
clone_size: .
j_call: TRBJ2-3
cdr3_aa: CASSYRLASSTDTQYF
cdr3_nt: TGTGCCAGCAGCTACAGACTGGCGAGTAGCACAGATACGCAGTATTTT

v_call: TRBV29-1
d_call: TRBD2
clone_size: few
j_call: TRBJ2-4
cdr3_aa: CSRLLGGDIQYF
cdr3_nt: TGCAGCCGCCTCCTGGGAGGGGACATTCAGTACTTC

v_call: TRBV25-1
d_call: .
clone_size: .
j_call: TRBJ2-7
cdr3_aa: CASGGVGEIHEQYF
cdr3_nt: TGTGCCAGCGGGGGAGTGGGGGAGATCCACGAGCAGTACTTC

v_call: TRBV5-1
d_call: .
clone_size: few
j_call: TRBJ2-7
cdr3_aa: CASSLGGAQGHEQYF
cdr3_nt: TGCGCCAGCAGCTTGGGAGGGGCGCAGGGCCACGAGCAGTACTTC

v_call: TRBV19
d_call: .
clone_size: .
j_call: TRBJ2-3
cdr3_aa: CASSMGRDTQYF
cdr3_nt: TGTGCCAGTAGTATGGGAAGAGATACGCAGTATTTT

v_call: TRBV5-6
d_call: .
clone_size: .
j_call: TRBJ1-2
cdr3_aa: CASSLILDYYGYTF
cdr3_nt: TGTGCCAGCAGCTTAATCCTGGATTACTATGGCTACACCTTC

v_call: TRBV29-1
d_call: TRBD1
clone_size: .
j_call: TRBJ1-2
cdr3_aa: CSLGQADGYTF
cdr3_nt: TGCAGCCTAGGACAGGCGGATGGCTACACCTTC

v_call: TRBV2
d_call: .
clone_size: few
j_call: TRBJ2-5
cdr3_aa: CASSVQNQKTQYF
cdr3_nt: TGTGCCAGCAGTGTTCAGAATCAGAAGACCCAGTACTTC

v_call: TRBV23-1
d_call: .
clone_size: few
j_call: TRBJ2-5
cdr3_aa: CASSQSPGTQETQYF
cdr3_nt: TGCGCCAGCAGTCAATCGCCCGGGACCCAAGAGACCCAGTACTTC

v_call: TRBV25-1
d_call: .
clone_size: few
j_call: TRBJ2-7
cdr3_aa: CASSAPLIPGVRTYEQYF
cdr3_nt: TGTGCCAGCAGTGCACCGTTGATCCCCGGAGTCAGAACCTACGAGCAGTACTTC

v_call: TRBV11-2
d_call: .
clone_size: .
j_call: TRBJ1-4
cdr3_aa: CASSFLGSNEKLFF
cdr3_nt: TGTGCCAGCAGCTTTCTGGGGTCTAATGAAAAACTGTTTTTT

v_call: TRBV30
d_call: .
clone_size: .
j_call: TRBJ2-7
cdr3_aa: CAWENGLHPSSIHEQYF
cdr3_nt: TGTGCCTGGGAAAACGGACTCCACCCCTCTTCAATACACGAGCAGTACTTC

v_call: TRBV29-1
d_call: TRBD2
clone_size: .
j_call: TRBJ2-7
cdr3_aa: CSVVFARGLPSYEQYF
cdr3_nt: TGCAGCGTTGTCTTCGCCCGGGGACTACCCTCCTACGAGCAGTACTTC

v_call: TRBV7-3
d_call: TRBD2
clone_size: few
j_call: TRBJ2-7
cdr3_aa: CASSPGTSGYEQYF
cdr3_nt: TGTGCCAGCAGCCCCGGGACTAGCGGGTACGAGCAGTACTTC

v_call: TRBV15
d_call: .
clone_size: few
j_call: TRBJ2-3
cdr3_aa: CATSRETDTQYF
cdr3_nt: TGTGCCACCAGCAGAGAAACAGATACGCAGTATTTT

v_call: TRBV2
d_call: .
clone_size: .
j_call: TRBJ2-3
cdr3_aa: CASTPRGSTDTQYF
cdr3_nt: TGTGCCAGCACCCCCCGGGGCAGCACAGATACGCAGTATTTT

v_call: TRBV29-1
d_call: .
clone_size: .
j_call: TRBJ1-2
cdr3_aa: CSANHSPGTPSYTF
cdr3_nt: TGCAGCGCGAACCACTCACCCGGGACGCCAAGCTACACCTTC